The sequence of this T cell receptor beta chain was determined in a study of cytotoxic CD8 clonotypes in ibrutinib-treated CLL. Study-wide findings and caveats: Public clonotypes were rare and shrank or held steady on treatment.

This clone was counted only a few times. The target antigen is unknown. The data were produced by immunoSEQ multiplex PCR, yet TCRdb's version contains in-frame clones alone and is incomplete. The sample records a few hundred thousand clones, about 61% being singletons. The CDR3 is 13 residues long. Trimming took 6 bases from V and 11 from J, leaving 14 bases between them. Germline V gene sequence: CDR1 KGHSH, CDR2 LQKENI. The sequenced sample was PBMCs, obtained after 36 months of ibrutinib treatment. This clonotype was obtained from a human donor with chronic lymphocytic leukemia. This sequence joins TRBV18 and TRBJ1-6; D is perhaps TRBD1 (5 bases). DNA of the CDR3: TGTGCCAGCTCGGGGCTGGAGAGGCCACCCCTCCACTTT. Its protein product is CASSGLERPPLHF.